This record looks at one T cell receptor (beta chain) sequence and its context. Antigen specificity is unknown. This entry is derived from a study of cytomegalovirus exposure and HLA in healthy donors. V shed 9 bases and J 9 bases; nucleotides not matched to a gene: 14. This CDR3 has 14 residues. Germline V CDR1 and CDR2: WNHNN, SYGVQD (reference sequence). Primers: 60 Vbeta forward and 13 Jbeta reverse. This table comes from immunoSEQ multiplex PCR, and its TCRdb copy is limited to in-frame clones, with some not included. The top ten clones hold over 9.5% of a sample with 150,000 to 200,000 clones, about three quarters of them seen once. Overall study results and limits: TRBV6-2, TRBV6-3 and some other V segments were excluded as indistinguishable. An Asian-associated ancestry cluster reportedly showed fewer N-insertions than the approximately 700-donor mean in a later analysis. Trimming of TCR beta V- and J-genes showed a link, identified in a later analysis, to a missense DCLRE1C variant.

Sample: PBMCs. The J gene is TRBJ2-1, the V gene TRBV10-1; 7 bases agree with TRBD2. The sequence was collected from a man between 25 and 39 years old in good health and CMV-seropositive. CDR3 DNA sequence: TGCGCCAGTGCCTATGACGCGGGAGCTGGTGAGCAGTTCTTC. Protein product: CASAYDAGAGEQFF.